What follows are 27 T cell receptor beta chains derived from one specimen sequenced in a study of human T cells and chemical hapten exposure. As to time point: patch test 3, about 24 weeks after DPC sensitization. Treatment defined: therapeutic diphenylcyclopropenone sensitization with weekly scalp DPC. TCRdb passed the RACE reads through MiXCR, listing each CDR3 protein once. This table holds approximately 50,000 distinct CDR3 sequences, about 10% found once. Material: whole blood, obtained in connection with sensitization to the hapten diphenylcyclopropenone (DPC). These TCRs come from a woman aged 40 to 55 with alopecia areata. Some clones in this sample may be carry-over from other donors' samples.

This clonotype was counted at least ten times. The rearrangement joins TRBV4-1 to TRBJ1-2; D is unclear. Germline values: CDR1 MGHRA, CDR2 YSYEKL. V lost 0 bases and J 4 bases, leaving 12 bases between the germline ends. CDR3 size: 15 residues. DNA of the CDR3: TGCGCCAGCAGCCAAGATCGGGGAGTCGGCTATGGCTACACCTTC. Its protein product is CASSQDRGVGYGYTF.

This clonotype was counted a few times. The J gene is TRBJ1-2, the V gene TRBV3-1; D remains ambiguous. The CDR3 covers 12 residues. Germline V gives CDR1 LGHDT, CDR2 YNNKEL (reference sequence). V shed 0 bases and J shed 4 bases, with 3 bases lying between them. The CDR3 DNA is TGTGCCAGCAGCCAAGACACCTATGGCTACACCTTC. Its translation: CASSQDTYGYTF.

The CDR3, as DNA: TGCGCCAGCAGCCCTGATGAGGGCAATCAGCCCCAGCATTTT. Protein product: CASSPDEGNQPQHF. The chain recombines TRBV5-1 with TRBJ1-5; no firm D call. V dropped 4 bases and J dropped 2 bases, with 10 bases sitting between them. The CDR3 runs to 14 residues. CDR1 is SGHRS and CDR2 is YFSETQ in the germline V gene.

This clonotype has just a few counts. V is TRBV20-1 and J is TRBJ2-3; 11 bases align to TRBD2. The CDR3 extends over 16 amino acids. The V and J ends lost 3 bases and 4 bases, in that order; junction bases with no gene match: 9. Germline values: CDR1 DFQATT, CDR2 SNEGSKA (reference sequence). CDR3 sequence (DNA): TGCAGTGCTAGGAATTTAGCGGGGGGGGAGGCAGATACGCAGTATTTT. Translating it yields CSARNLAGGEADTQYF.

The rearrangement uses TRBV5-6 and TRBJ1-6; 9 bases agree with TRBD1. The germline CDR1 and CDR2 sequences are SGHDT and YYEEEE. This CDR3 spans 16 amino acids. The V segment lost 4 bases and the J segment 4 bases; nucleotides outside the gene matches: 6. The CDR3 DNA reads TGTGCCAGCAGCCCGATCGGGACAGGGTATAATTCACCCCTCCACTTT. It translates to CASSPIGTGYNSPLHF. The entire variable domain, with the rest obtained from reference TRBV5-6 and TRBJ1-6, is as follows: DAGVTQSPTHLIKTRGQQVTLRCSPKSGHDTVSWYQQALGQGPQFIFQYYEEEERQRGNFPDRFSGHQFPNYSSELNVNALLLGDSALYLCASSPIGTGYNSPLHFGNGTRLTVT.

The sample holds a few counts of this clonotype. This chain uses TRBV5-5 with TRBJ2-2, with 7 bases that match TRBD2. After removal of 1 base from V and 4 bases from J, the junction contained 4 bases not matched to a gene. The CDR3 length is 15 residues. In germline, CDR1 is SGHKS, CDR2 YYEKEE (reference sequence). The CDR3 DNA reads as TGTGCCAGCAGCTTGCAGGGAGGGACCACCGGGGAGCTGTTTTTT. Translation: CASSLQGGTTGELFF.

This rearrangement joins TRBV28 to TRBJ1-2; TRBD1 matches 7 bases. In germline, CDR1 is MDHEN, CDR2 SYDVKM. V dropped 9 bases and J dropped 4; count of bases not matched to a gene: 8. This CDR3 contains 13 residues. CDR3 nucleotides: TGTGCCAGTCTACAGGGGAACCCCTATGGCTACACCTTC. Translating it yields CASLQGNPYGYTF.

The chain employs TRBV19 and TRBJ2-7; 10 nucleotides match TRBD2. V trimming: 2 bases; J trimming: 3 bases; junction bases outside the gene matches: 1. Germline CDR1 is LNHDA and CDR2 is SQIVND (reference sequence). There are 14 residues in the CDR3. CDR3 DNA: TGTGCCAGTAGTATAACTAGCGGGGTCTACGAGCAGTACTTC. Amino acids: CASSITSGVYEQYF.

This clonotype came up a few times. The chain joins TRBV28 to TRBJ2-7; unclear D gene. Germline CDR1 MDHEN, CDR2 SYDVKM. With 5 bases removed from V and 6 bases from J, the gap between germline ends came to 11 bases. This CDR3 has 12 amino acids. The CDR3 region has the DNA TGTGCCAGCAGTGTATCGAAGAGCGAGCAGTACTTC. It codes for CASSVSKSEQYF.

This clonotype showed up just a few times. This chain uses TRBV28 with TRBJ2-5; 12 bases line up with TRBD2. The trim removed 3 bases at V and 0 bases at J, leaving 5 bases unmatched. CDR3 length equals 17 residues. Germline assignment: CDR1 MDHEN and CDR2 SYDVKM. DNA of the CDR3: TGTGCCAGCAGTTTTGCACTAGCGGGGGGCGACCAAGAGACCCAGTACTTC. Translated: CASSFALAGGDQETQYF. Based on the CDR3 plus reference TRBV28 and TRBJ2-5, the full variable domain is DVKVTQSSRYLVKRTGEKVFLECVQDMDHENMFWYRQDPGLGLRLIYFSYDVKMKEKGDIPEGYSVSREKKERFSLILESASTNQTSMYLCASSFALAGGDQETQYFGPGTRLLVL.

There are many counts of this clonotype. The chain is built from TRBV4-3 and TRBJ1-1; possibly TRBD1 for D (6 bases). Trimming stripped 1 base from V and 6 bases from J, with 15 bases between. The germline V gene encodes CDR1 LGHNA and CDR2 YSLEER. The CDR3 runs to 15 residues. The CDR3: CASSQVLGGHSEAFF. CDR3 sequence (DNA): TGCGCCAGCAGCCAAGTCTTGGGGGGCCACTCTGAAGCTTTCTTT.

This chain connects TRBV5-1 to TRBJ2-2; TRBD1 matches at 9 bases. V lost 1 base and J lost 3; bases outside the gene matches: 10. The CDR3 contains 18 residues. Germline V gene lookup returns CDR1 SGHRS and CDR2 YFSETQ. The CDR3 DNA reads as TGCGCCAGCAGCTTGACAACTCCGGGACAGGGAGACACCGGGGAGCTGTTTTTT. As protein: CASSLTTPGQGDTGELFF.

The sample holds a few counts of this clonotype. The rearrangement joins TRBV7-9 to TRBJ2-3; D may be TRBD2 (5 bases). Germline V lookup: CDR1 SEHNR, CDR2 FQNEAQ (reference sequence). The CDR3 has 15 amino acids. Trimming took 1 base from V and 0 from J, leaving 8 bases between them. The CDR3 reads CASSLVPGSTDTQYF. The DNA for the CDR3 is TGTGCCAGCAGCTTAGTACCGGGGAGCACAGATACGCAGTATTTT.

This clonotype was counted many times. The chain combines TRBV12-3 or TRBV12-4 with TRBJ2-3; the match to TRBD1 covers 8 bases. Trimming at V came to 6 bases and at J to 5 bases, leaving 4 bases not matched to a gene. The CDR3 is 13 amino acids. CDR3 loop: CASSLGQGDTQYF. In DNA form, the CDR3 reads TGTGCCAGCAGCCTAGGACAGGGAGATACGCAGTATTTT.

This clonotype turned up a few times. The chain links TRBV12-3 or TRBV12-4 to TRBJ1-2; D is uncertain. The CDR3 is made up of 13 amino acids. The V end was cut by 8 bases, the J end by 3 bases, with 13 bases between. The CDR3 coding sequence is TGTGCCAGCTGCTCGTGGAAAGACTATGGCTACACCTTC. Protein sequence: CASCSWKDYGYTF.

In this sample, this clonotype turned up a few times. The rearrangement links TRBV7-9 to TRBJ2-7; no firm D call. The V end lost 5 bases, the J end lost 3 bases, and 11 bases lay between the germline ends. CDR3 length: 13 residues. The germline gives CDR1 SEHNR, CDR2 FQNEAQ (reference sequence). The CDR3 protein is CASSLKTRYEQYF. As DNA, the CDR3 is TGTGCCAGCAGCCTGAAGACCCGCTACGAGCAGTACTTC.

The chain couples TRBV6-1 to TRBJ2-3; the match to TRBD2 covers 10 bases. The CDR3 sequence is 15 residues long. With V trimmed by 2 bases and J by 4 bases, 3 bases remained unmatched. CDR1 is MNHNS, CDR2 SASEGT, per germline. CDR3 nucleotides: TGTGCCAGCAGTGAAAGCGGGGGGGCGGCAGATACGCAGTATTTT. Protein: CASSESGGAADTQYF.

The table lists this clonotype with many counts. The chain joins TRBV6-4 to TRBJ2-2; D possibly corresponds to TRBD1 (5 bases). From germline, CDR1 is MRHNA and CDR2 SNTAGT. V was cut by 0 bases and J by 3 bases, with 5 bases left in between. The CDR3 sequence is 14 residues long. CDR3 loop: CASSDSRDTGELFF. CDR3 nucleotide sequence: TGTGCCAGCAGTGACTCCAGGGACACCGGGGAGCTGTTTTTT.

The sample holds many counts of this clonotype. This rearrangement joins TRBV4-2 to TRBJ1-4; D possibly corresponds to TRBD1 (5 bases). This CDR3 region has 15 residues. Trimming took 0 bases from V and 8 from J, leaving 13 bases between them. Germline V gene lookup returns CDR1 LGHNA and CDR2 YNFKEQ. CDR3 sequence: CASSQEGDLNEKLFF. The DNA for the CDR3 is TGTGCCAGCAGCCAAGAAGGGGACCTAAACGAAAAACTGTTTTTT.

This sequence joins TRBV7-7 and TRBJ2-5; 7 bases are a match to TRBD1. This CDR3 is built from 14 residues. The V segment lost 2 bases and the J segment 6 bases; nucleotides outside the gene matches: 6. Germline CDR1 is SSHAT and CDR2 is FNYEAQ (reference sequence). CDR3 coding DNA: TGTGCCAGCAGCTTATCAGGGGGTGCACAGACCCAGTACTTC. Translated, it gives CASSLSGGAQTQYF.

V usage is TRBV5-1 and J usage is TRBJ2-1; 7 bases agree with TRBD1. This CDR3 is built from 14 residues. J was trimmed by 7 bases and V by 0 bases; bases with no gene match: 4. Germline V lookup: CDR1 SGHRS, CDR2 YFSETQ. The CDR3 nucleotides read TGCGCCAGCAGCTTGGACAGGGGCAGAAATGAGCAGTTCTTC. It encodes CASSLDRGRNEQFF. The entire variable domain, with the rest obtained from reference TRBV5-1 and TRBJ2-1, is as follows: KAGVTQTPRYLIKTRGQQVTLSCSPISGHRSVSWYQQTPGQGLQFLFEYFSETQRNKGNFPGRFSGRQFSNSRSEMNVSTLELGDSALYLCASSLDRGRNEQFFGPGTRLTVL.

This clonotype was observed a few times. The chain combines TRBV6-1 with TRBJ2-5, with D hard to call. The CDR3 extends over 12 amino acids. V was shortened by 7 bases and J by 3 bases, with 9 bases between the two germline ends. CDR1 is MNHNS, CDR2 SASEGT, per germline. CDR3 protein: CASMEKKETQYF. The CDR3 DNA reads as TGTGCCAGCATGGAAAAAAAAGAGACCCAGTACTTC.

This clonotype showed up just a few times. V gene TRBV9 combines with J gene TRBJ1-5, with D perhaps TRBD1 (5 bases). Germline CDR1 reads SGDLS; CDR2 reads YYNGEE. V was pared by 4 bases and J by 2 bases, with 13 bases between. CDR3 length: 15 amino acids. Written as DNA, the CDR3 is TGTGCCAGCAGCACCGGAGGGGCAGGCAATCAGCCCCAGCATTTT. Its translation is CASSTGGAGNQPQHF.

Written as DNA, the CDR3 is TGTGCCAGCAGCCCGGACAGGGGGGACAATCAGCCCCAGCATTTT. Amino acid sequence: CASSPDRGDNQPQHF. V gene TRBV2 combines with J gene TRBJ1-5; 10 bases are shared with TRBD1. The V and J ends lost 6 bases and 3 bases, in that order; junction bases with no gene match: 5. Germline loops: CDR1 SNHLY, CDR2 FYNNEI. CDR3 length: 15 residues.

The chain links TRBV21-1 to TRBJ1-5; TRBD1, as called in the table, went unchecked against the DNA. TRBV21-1 is marked as a pseudogene. This CDR3 comprises 17 residues. For the CDR3, the DNA is TGTGCCAGCAGCAAAAGCCTGACAGGGAAGGCGAATCAGCCCCAGCATTTT. Translation gives CASSKSLTGKANQPQHF.

This clonotype was counted at least ten times. The rearrangement uses TRBV20-1 and TRBJ2-2, with 14 bases identical to TRBD2. The CDR3 covers 15 residues. Germline V gene lookup returns CDR1 DFQATT and CDR2 SNEGSKA (reference sequence). Trimming at V came to 6 bases and at J to 4 bases, leaving 4 bases not matched to a gene. The CDR3 loop reads CSAGLAGGITGELFF. CDR3 bases: TGCAGTGCCGGACTAGCGGGGGGAATCACCGGGGAGCTGTTTTTT.

This chain uses TRBV18 with TRBJ1-1; TRBD1 might be the D (5 bases). V was clipped by 4 bases and J by 4 bases, with 16 bases between them. Germline assignment: CDR1 KGHSH and CDR2 LQKENI. CDR3 size: 15 residues. CDR3 bases: TGTGCCAGCTCACGTAAACTGCCAGGGTCCACTGAAGCTTTCTTT. Its protein product is CASSRKLPGSTEAFF.